The rows below give T cell receptor beta chains drawn from one sample of a study of beta chain features in type 1 diabetes. Assay used: immunoSEQ multiplex PCR; TCRdb lists only in-frame clones, some missing. Seen here are about 650,000 clones, approximately 13% observed once, and the top ten hold roughly 0.11%. The sample taken for sequencing was naive CD4+ T cells from blood. All receptors come from a man aged 25-40 years with type 1 diabetes. CDR3s include the opening cysteine and the closing phenylalanine or tryptophan. A D gene is named only where the DNA matches it firmly. Size is omitted from some rows. Given values are once, few, many or a class for expanded clones.

v_gene,j_gene,d_gene,abundance,len,CDR3nt,CDR3aa
TRBV15,TRBJ1-6,NA,few,15,TGTGCCACCAGCGAGGTGGCGACCGTGAATTCACCCCTCCACTTT,CATSEVATVNSPLHF
TRBV29-1,TRBJ2-1,TRBD2,few,13,TGCAGCGTTGTGGGGGGACTAGCAGGCGAGCAGTTCTTC,CSVVGGLAGEQFF
TRBV13,TRBJ2-7,NA,few,20,TGTGCCAGCAGCTTCGCCTGGAAGGTCGGACACGCTTTGCAGGGCTACGAGCAGTACTTC,CASSFAWKVGHALQGYEQYF
TRBV5-6,TRBJ2-7,NA,few,16,TGTGCCAGCAGCGGAGGAGAAGGACGGCAGACCTACGAGCAGTACTTC,CASSGGEGRQTYEQYF
TRBV4-3,TRBJ2-1,TRBD1,NA,16,TGCGCCAGCAGCCAAGAATGGACAGGGGTTTACAATGAGCAGTTCTTC,CASSQEWTGVYNEQFF
TRBV4-2,TRBJ2-3,NA,few,16,TGTGCCAGCAGCCAAGCGATGGCGGGGATCACAGATACGCAGTATTTT,CASSQAMAGITDTQYF
TRBV5-1,TRBJ2-2,TRBD1,NA,16,TGCGCCAGCAGCCCTGGGACAGGAGGGAACACCGGGGAGCTGTTTTTT,CASSPGTGGNTGELFF
TRBV4-3,TRBJ2-2,TRBD1,NA,18,TGCGCCAGCAGCCAAGGAATAGTTGGGGACAGGGGCACCGGGGAGCTGTTTTTT,CASSQGIVGDRGTGELFF
TRBV11-2,TRBJ2-7,NA,few,15,TGTGCCAGCAGCTTAGAACAGACCAGAGCCTACGAGCAGTACTTC,CASSLEQTRAYEQYF
TRBV14,TRBJ1-3,NA,NA,12,TGTGCCAGCAGCCCGAGGAGGGACACCATATATTTT,CASSPRRDTIYF
TRBV2,TRBJ2-5,NA,few,14,TGTGCCAGCAGTGTAATGACATCGAAGGAGACCCAGTACTTC,CASSVMTSKETQYF
TRBV28,TRBJ1-2,TRBD1,few,17,TGTGCCAGCAGTTCCACAGGACCGGGACAGGGAAGAGGCGGCTACACCTTC,CASSSTGPGQGRGGYTF
TRBV4-2,TRBJ1-6,NA,few,18,TGTGCCAGCAGCCAAGATCGAGGAGGGCCCTCCTATAATTCACCCCTCCACTTT,CASSQDRGGPSYNSPLHF
TRBV25-1,TRBJ2-2,NA,NA,14,TGTGCCAGCAGCGAGGCCGGTCGGACCGGGGAGCTGTTTTTT,CASSEAGRTGELFF
TRBV11-3,TRBJ1-1,NA,NA,14,TGTGCCAGCAGCTTAGCTAAGCGGAACACTGAAGCTTTCTTT,CASSLAKRNTEAFF
TRBV19,TRBJ1-1,NA,NA,15,TGTGCCAGTAGTACTACAGGGCCGGTGGTCTCTGAAGCTTTCTTT,CASSTTGPVVSEAFF
TRBV5-8,TRBJ1-5,NA,few,14,TGTGCCAGCAGTTACGGACAAGCCGATCAGCCCCAGCATTTT,CASSYGQADQPQHF
TRBV4-3,TRBJ1-2,NA,few,16,TGCGCCAGCAGCCAAGAAGTCGGCGCAGGGAACTATGGCTACACCTTC,CASSQEVGAGNYGYTF
TRBV2,TRBJ2-3,TRBD2,few,13,TGTGCCAGCAGTGTTGGGGAGGGGGATACGCAGTATTTT,CASSVGEGDTQYF
TRBV9,TRBJ1-6,NA,NA,13,TGTGCCTCCACGCGGTTCTATAATTCACCCCTCCACTTT,CASTRFYNSPLHF
TRBV2,TRBJ2-5,TRBD2,NA,14,TGTGCCAGCAAGGGACTAGCGGGAGAAGAGACCCAGTACTTC,CASKGLAGEETQYF
TRBV6-1,TRBJ2-5,TRBD1,NA,13,TGTGCCAGCAGTACGACAGGGGAAGAGACCCAGTACTTC,CASSTTGEETQYF
TRBV7-2,TRBJ2-5,NA,NA,13,TGTGCCAGCAGCCCCACCCTCCAAGAGACCCAGTACTTC,CASSPTLQETQYF
TRBV10-3,TRBJ2-2,TRBD2,few,13,TGTGCCCTAGGGACTAGCGGCACCGGGGAGCTGTTTTTT,CALGTSGTGELFF
TRBV5-4,TRBJ2-5,NA,NA,14,TGTGCCAGCAGCCAAAGACGAGGATGGGAGACCCAGTACTTC,CASSQRRGWETQYF
TRBV30,TRBJ1-6,NA,few,15,TGTGCCTGGAGTGTACTTACAGGGCCAAATTCACCCCTCCACTTT,CAWSVLTGPNSPLHF
TRBV11-2,TRBJ2-5,TRBD2,few,15,TGTGCCAGCAGCACAAGCGGGGGTGGTTATGAGACCCAGTACTTC,CASSTSGGGYETQYF
TRBV7-2,TRBJ2-4,NA,NA,14,TGTGCCAGCACCACGAGAGGTGATGAAGACATTCAGTACTTC,CASTTRGDEDIQYF
TRBV2,TRBJ2-3,NA,NA,15,TGTGCCAGCACCGGAGACCCGTTACGGCCAGATACGCAGTATTTT,CASTGDPLRPDTQYF
TRBV5-4,TRBJ2-1,TRBD1,few,14,TGTGCCAGCAGCCTTAGACAGGGCGGGAATGAGCAGTTCTTC,CASSLRQGGNEQFF
TRBV30,TRBJ2-1,NA,few,14,TGTGCCTGGAGTGTACTCCGGGGAAACAATGAGCAGTTCTTC,CAWSVLRGNNEQFF